This entry lists 7 T cell receptor beta chains sequenced from one sample in a study of control samples from healthy donors and cancer patients. The data were produced by immunoSEQ multiplex PCR, yet TCRdb's version contains in-frame clones alone and is incomplete. This table has 150,000 to 180,000 clones, around 95% appearing once. The sequenced sample consisted of blood. These receptors all come from a man aged 35 to 55 in good health.

Concerning this clone itself: The sample has other DNA sequences that encode this CDR3 too. The genes are TRBV19 and TRBJ2-7, with TRBD1 matching 10 bases. The CDR3 is 14 amino acids. The germline gives CDR1 LNHDA, CDR2 SQIVND (reference sequence). J gave up 2 bases and V 3 bases, and 1 base lay outside the gene matches. The chain's CDR3 is CASSIGTGAYEQYF. In nucleotides, the CDR3 is TGTGCCAGTAGTATTGGGACAGGGGCCTACGAGCAGTACTTC.

Concerning this clone: The sample contains more than one DNA sequence encoding this CDR3. The rearrangement uses TRBV19 and TRBJ1-1; D ambiguous. Looked up from germline, CDR1 is LNHDA and CDR2 is SQIVND (reference sequence). The CDR3 totals 11 residues. V was pared by 1 base and J by 6 bases, with 3 bases between. CDR3 coding DNA: TGTGCCAGTAGTATAGGTCCTGAAGCTTTCTTT. Translation gives CASSIGPEAFF.

The genes are TRBV6-2 or TRBV6-3 and TRBJ2-1, with D perhaps assigned TRBD1 or TRBD2 (5 bases each). Trimming took off 6 bases at V and 6 bases at J, with 15 bases between the two ends. CDR3 length equals 14 residues. CDR1 and CDR2 (germline): MNHEY, SVGEGT. CDR3 protein: CASSATRGANEQFF. The CDR3 bases are TGTGCCAGCAGCGCCACTAGAGGGGCCAATGAGCAGTTCTTC.

The chain recombines TRBV7-2 with TRBJ1-2, with D perhaps matching TRBD1 (6 bases). Germline V gene sequence: CDR1 SGHTA, CDR2 FQGNSA. The V end was cut by 2 bases, the J end by 3 bases, with 7 bases between. The CDR3 loop spans 13 amino acids. CDR3 nucleotide sequence: TGTGCCAGCAGCTTATCAGGGGACTATGGCTACACCTTC. The encoded protein is CASSLSGDYGYTF.

Here the CDR3 DNA reads TGTGCCAGCAGTGAATTGGGGCTAGAGGGATCCTACGAGCAGTACTTC. Its translation: CASSELGLEGSYEQYF. J is TRBJ2-7 and V is TRBV25-1; either TRBD1 or TRBD2 may fit D (5 bases each). V shed 1 base and J shed 1 base, with 14 bases lying between them. The germline gives CDR1 MGHDK, CDR2 SYGVNS. There are 16 residues in the CDR3.

This clone has only one observation. Other DNA sequences in the sample encode the same CDR3. In DNA, the CDR3 is TGTGCCAGCTCACCACGGACGCGAGAGACCCAGTACTTC. Translating it yields CASSPRTRETQYF. The rearrangement joins TRBV18 to TRBJ2-5, with D uncertain. The length of the CDR3 is 13 residues. V shed 1 base and J shed 4 bases, with 7 bases lying between them. Germline CDR1 KGHSH, CDR2 LQKENI.

The gene calls are TRBV6-2 or TRBV6-3 and TRBJ2-2; D is undetermined. Trimming removed 5 bases from V and 0 bases from J, with 10 bases in between. Germline V gene data show CDR1 as MNHEY and CDR2 as SVGEGT. The CDR3 contains 15 residues. The DNA for the CDR3 is TGTGCCAGCAGTGGGCCCGGGTCGAACACCGGGGAGCTGTTTTTT. Translated, it gives CASSGPGSNTGELFF.